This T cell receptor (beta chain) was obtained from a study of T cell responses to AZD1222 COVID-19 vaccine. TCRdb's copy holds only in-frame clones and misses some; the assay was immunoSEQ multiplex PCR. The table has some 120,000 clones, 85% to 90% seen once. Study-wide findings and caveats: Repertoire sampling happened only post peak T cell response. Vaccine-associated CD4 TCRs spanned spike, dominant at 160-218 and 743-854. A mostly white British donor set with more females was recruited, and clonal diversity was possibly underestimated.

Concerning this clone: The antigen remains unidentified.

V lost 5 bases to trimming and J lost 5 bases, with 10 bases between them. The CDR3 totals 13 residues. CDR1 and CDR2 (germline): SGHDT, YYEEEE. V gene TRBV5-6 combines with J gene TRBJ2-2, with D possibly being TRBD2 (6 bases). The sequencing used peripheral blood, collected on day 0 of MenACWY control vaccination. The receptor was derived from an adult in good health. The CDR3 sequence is CASSRRVTGELFF. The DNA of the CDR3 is TGTGCCAGCAGTCGGAGGGTGACCGGGGAGCTGTTTTTT.